This T cell receptor beta chain was found in a study of T cells after yellow fever vaccination. In the study overall: It was SMART-Seq v4 Ultra Low Input that prepared the fractions with low cell numbers.

TCRdb processed the 5' RACE reads anew with MiXCR; each CDR3 protein has one entry. The sample lists under 550,000 distinct CDR3 sequences; roughly 22% were seen once. Notes on this clonotype: Its antigen is still unknown.

V trimming: 5 bases; J trimming: 2 bases; junction bases outside the gene matches: 5. Per germline, CDR1 SEHNR and CDR2 FQNEAQ (reference sequence). The CDR3 covers 16 residues. Study outcomes and limitations: Once the booster was given, most primary-vaccination clones reappeared, at approximately 97% for CD4 and roughly 90% for CD8. Peak timing came faster in the weaker secondary response, day 5 versus 15.

This chain connects TRBV7-9 to TRBJ1-6; 8 nucleotides line up with TRBD1. The sample here was PBMCs, taken less than 25 days after the first yellow fever vaccination. The clonotype comes from a man between 18 and 29 years old who received the YFV17D yellow fever vaccine. For the CDR3, the DNA is TGTGCCAGCAGCCCCGACAGGGGTACCTATAATTCACCCCTCCACTTT. Its translation is CASSPDRGTYNSPLHF.